Listed here are 2 T cell receptor beta chains from one sample, sequenced in a study of OX40 agonist ivuxolimab in advanced cancers. The protocol was immunoSEQ multiplex PCR, while the TCRdb copy is restricted to in-frame clones and leaves out a portion. The repertoire holds approximately 47,000 clones, with about 87% as singletons. The sequenced sample was CD4+ or CD8+ T cells sorted from blood, obtained in a trial of the OX40 agonist ivuxolimab. The receptor set was obtained from an adult with an advanced solid tumor such as melanoma, head and neck, liver or kidney cancer.

The gene calls are TRBV7-9 and TRBJ1-5, with D possibly TRBD1 on 6 matching bases. This CDR3 spans 15 amino acids. V was pared by 1 base and J by 5 bases, with 12 bases between. Germline CDR1 is SEHNR and CDR2 is FQNEAQ (reference sequence). CDR3 sequence reads: CASSLGTDADQPQHF. CDR3 DNA sequence: TGTGCCAGCAGCTTAGGGACAGACGCCGATCAGCCCCAGCATTTT.

J is TRBJ2-2 and V is TRBV29-1; no reliable D call. Trimming stripped 8 bases from V and 2 bases from J, with 12 bases between. The CDR3 loop spans 13 amino acids. Germline values: CDR1 SQVTM, CDR2 ANQGSEA. The DNA for the CDR3 is TGCAGCTTCGAACAACCAAACACCGGGGAGCTGTTTTTT. It encodes CSFEQPNTGELFF.